The present TCR beta chain was sequenced within a study of identical twins. MiXCR was run by TCRdb on the 5' RACE reads, yielding one entry per CDR3 protein. The sample has around 550,000 distinct CDR3 sequences, roughly 15% seen once. Every sampled donor was Caucasian and healthy. V shed 5 bases, J shed 4 bases, and the junction held 15 bases outside the gene matches. The germline gives CDR1 SGHRS, CDR2 YFSETQ. This CDR3 comprises 17 residues. The same sample was also used in a study of yellow fever vaccine responses in identical twins.

Sample: CD4+ T cells sorted from blood. The TCR was taken from a woman between 18 and 29 years old in good health. The chain carries TRBV5-1 and TRBJ2-3; TRBD2 matches at 8 bases. The CDR3 coding sequence is TGCGCCAGCAGAAGACCCATAGCGGGAAGGGGACCAGATACGCAGTATTTT. It encodes CASRRPIAGRGPDTQYF.